The 25 T cell receptor beta chains given below trace back to one sample, sequenced in a study of HIV-infected patients and healthy controls. TCRdb reanalysed the 5' RACE reads using MiXCR and keeps one entry per CDR3 protein. The sample yields approximately 67,000 distinct CDR3 sequences, roughly a sixth seen once. The source material was CD4+ T cells from blood. The receptors were sampled from a human donor in good health.

The CDR3 loop is CASGENIQYF. DNA of the CDR3: TGTGCCAGCGGCGAAAACATTCAGTACTTC. V gene TRBV2 combines with J gene TRBJ2-4; D is uncertain. Germline assignment: CDR1 SNHLY and CDR2 FYNNEI. Trimming removed 8 bases from V and 5 bases from J, with 4 bases in between. This CDR3 region has 10 residues.

The chain employs TRBV12-3 or TRBV12-4 and TRBJ1-6; D is perhaps TRBD1 (5 bases). Trimming took 3 bases from V and 6 from J, leaving 18 bases between them. The CDR3 contains 17 residues. CDR3 residues: CASSLQYQGSVNSPLHF. CDR3 sequence (DNA): TGTGCCAGCAGTTTGCAATATCAGGGATCAGTTAATTCACCCCTCCACTTT.

On this clonotype: A read error may account for a junction end that differs from germline. The CDR3 sequence is CASSLAGIPAGELFF. In DNA form, the CDR3 reads TGTGCCAGCAGCTTAGCAGGGATTCCGGCCGGGGAACTGTTTTTT. This sequence joins TRBV7-2 and TRBJ2-2, with D tentatively TRBD2 (5 bases). Germline V gene data show CDR1 as SGHTA and CDR2 as FQGNSA. The CDR3 has 15 residues.

This clonotype has only a few counts. This chain joins TRBV18 and TRBJ2-5; no reliable D call. V shed 3 bases and J shed 9 bases, with 17 bases lying between them. Per the germline V gene, CDR1 is KGHSH and CDR2 is LQKENI. The CDR3 is made up of 14 amino acids. The CDR3 region has the DNA TGTGCCAGCTCACCGGGTGCAGGCCATCGGCCCCAGTACTTC. Translating it yields CASSPGAGHRPQYF.

Ten or more counts support this clonotype. The genes are TRBV14 and TRBJ2-1, with D unresolved. With 0 bases removed from V and 7 bases from J, the gap between germline ends came to 10 bases. Looked up from germline, CDR1 is SGHDN and CDR2 is FVKESK. CDR3 size: 14 residues. For the CDR3, the DNA is TGTGCCAGCAGCCAAGATCGTGGCCCTAATGAGCAGTTCTTC. This translates into CASSQDRGPNEQFF.

This clonotype was observed a handful of times. V usage is TRBV7-2 and J usage is TRBJ2-7; 7 bases map to TRBD1. The CDR3 runs 14 residues. Germline loops: CDR1 SGHTA, CDR2 FQGNSA. The V gene end was trimmed by 5 bases and the J gene end by 0 bases; junction bases not matched to a gene: 4. CDR3 residues: CASSPRDSSYEQYF. The CDR3 DNA is TGTGCCAGCAGCCCCCGGGACAGCTCCTACGAGCAGTACTTC.

This clonotype came up many times. The DNA for the CDR3 is TGTGCCAGCTCACCATGGGATACGCAGTATTTT. The encoded protein is CASSPWDTQYF. The chain is built from TRBV18 and TRBJ2-3; D not certain. The V end lost 2 bases, the J end lost 6 bases, and 3 bases lay between the germline ends. This CDR3 spans 11 amino acids. Germline CDR1 reads KGHSH; CDR2 reads LQKENI.

The sample holds many counts of this clonotype. V is TRBV3-1 and J is TRBJ2-5; 8 bases align to TRBD2. Trimming cost V 3 bases and J 1 base; bases outside gene matches: 13. The CDR3 has 18 amino acids. CDR1 and CDR2 from the germline V gene are LGHDT and YNNKEL (reference sequence). CDR3 residues: CASSQLVKDGTSQETQYF. The CDR3 coding sequence is TGTGCCAGCAGCCAGTTAGTTAAAGATGGGACTAGCCAAGAGACCCAGTACTTC.

This clonotype was detected many times. The genes are TRBV29-1 and TRBJ2-1; D not certain. The CDR3 spans 10 residues. The V gene's germline CDR1 is SQVTM and CDR2 ANQGSEA. CDR3 nucleotides: TGCGGATACGACCAGAATGAGCAGTTCTTC. This codes for CGYDQNEQFF.

This clonotype was counted a few times. V gene TRBV28 combines with J gene TRBJ1-6, with TRBD1 as a possible D gene (6 bases). The germline V gene has CDR1 MDHEN and CDR2 SYDVKM. V was shortened by 6 bases and J by 10 bases, with 16 bases between the two germline ends. CDR3 length equals 14 residues. The CDR3 loop is CASRAPGGRSPLHF. CDR3 nucleotide sequence: TGTGCCAGCAGGGCCCCGGGGGGGCGATCACCCCTCCACTTT.

This clonotype has more than one count but fewer than ten. The CDR3 DNA is TGTGCCAGCAAGCGGACTGACTTTTCACCCCTCCACTTT. Translation gives CASKRTDFSPLHF. The genes are TRBV6-2 or TRBV6-3 and TRBJ1-6; D gene unclear. The CDR3 extends over 13 amino acids. Trimming left V 7 bases short and J 9 bases short, with 13 bases between. Germline CDR1 and CDR2: MNHEY and SVGEGT.

For the CDR3, the DNA is TGTGCCAGCAGTTTTGTAGCCGGGACCTACGAGCAGTACTTC. It codes for CASSFVAGTYEQYF. The chain has TRBV12-3 or TRBV12-4 and TRBJ2-7; the D gene is possibly TRBD2 (5 bases). This CDR3 comprises 14 residues. Trimming stripped 3 bases from V and 2 bases from J, with 11 bases between.

The CDR3 reads CASSELTWGAPLNVLTF. The DNA of the CDR3 is TGTGCCAGCAGTGAACTAACCTGGGGGGCCCCTCTAAACGTCCTGACTTTC. J is TRBJ2-6 and V is TRBV6-1; the D call may be TRBD1 or TRBD2 (6 bases each). Germline-derived CDR1 and CDR2 are MNHNS and SASEGT. Trimming stripped 2 bases from V and 10 bases from J, with 21 bases between. This CDR3 comprises 17 residues.

This clonotype has more than one count but fewer than ten. The chain combines TRBV7-9 with TRBJ2-7; D call uncertain. Trimming left V 1 base short and J 6 bases short, with 10 bases between. The CDR3 has 13 amino acids. Germline assignment: CDR1 SEHNR and CDR2 FQNEAQ (reference sequence). The DNA of the CDR3 is TGTGCCAGCAGCTTAGAGGGTCCTCTCGAGCAGTACTTC. This sequence encodes CASSLEGPLEQYF. Using reference TRBV7-9 and TRBJ2-7 for the parts outside the CDR3, the full variable domain is DTGVSQNPRHKITKRGQNVTFRCDPISEHNRLYWYRQTLGQGPEFLTYFQNEAQLEKSRLLSDRFSAERPKGSFSTLEIQRTEQGDSAMYLCASSLEGPLEQYFGPGTRLTVT.

This clonotype has a handful of counts. V usage is TRBV9 and J usage is TRBJ2-3; no clear D gene. The V end was cut by 0 bases, the J end by 6 bases, with 2 bases between. CDR3 size: 11 residues. Germline assignment: CDR1 SGDLS and CDR2 YYNGEE. DNA for the CDR3: TGTGCCAGCAGCGTAGGTGATACGCAGTATTTT. This codes for CASSVGDTQYF.

This clonotype was counted only a few times. The chain employs TRBV7-3 and TRBJ1-6, with a tentative D call TRBD1 (6 bases). CDR1 SGHTA and CDR2 FQGTGA come from the germline V gene. The germline V and J ends were trimmed by 5 bases and 8 bases, with 10 bases remaining between them. This CDR3 comprises 13 residues. The CDR3 bases are TGTGCCAGCAGCCAACGGACAGATTCACCCCTCCACTTT. It codes for CASSQRTDSPLHF.

V usage is TRBV27 and J usage is TRBJ1-6, with D perhaps TRBD1 (6 bases). Germline CDR1 reads MNHEY; CDR2 reads SMNVEV (reference sequence). This CDR3 has 14 amino acids. V lost 4 bases and J 6 bases, leaving 10 bases between the germline ends. CDR3 loop: CASSSGTSNSPLHF. In DNA, the CDR3 is TGTGCCAGCAGTTCCGGGACAAGTAATTCACCCCTCCACTTT.

This clonotype occurred a few times. The genes are TRBV9 and TRBJ2-6, with 8 bases aligning to TRBD2. J was trimmed by 5 bases and V by 2 bases; bases with no gene match: 9. This CDR3 has 17 amino acids. Germline CDR1 reads SGDLS; CDR2 reads YYNGEE. In nucleotides, the CDR3 is TGTGCCAGCAGCGTTACTCCAGCGGGAGCGAGGGCCAACGTCCTGACTTTC. It codes for CASSVTPAGARANVLTF.

This clonotype has at least ten counts. V and J are TRBV5-1 and TRBJ1-5; D is uncertain. Trimming took 3 bases from V and 9 from J, leaving 13 bases between them. CDR3 length: 13 amino acids. Germline lookup yields CDR1 SGHRS and CDR2 YFSETQ. CDR3 protein: CASSSTGLGPQHF. The CDR3 DNA sequence: TGCGCCAGCAGCTCTACTGGCCTAGGGCCCCAGCATTTT.

The gene calls are TRBV28 and TRBJ2-4; 9 bases line up with TRBD2. CDR1 is MDHEN and CDR2 is SYDVKM in the germline V gene. The CDR3 loop spans 19 amino acids. V trimming: 6 bases; J trimming: 3 bases; junction bases outside the gene matches: 18. CDR3 in amino acids: CASSPLRGGATGDKNIQYF. The CDR3 DNA is TGTGCCAGCAGCCCTCTTCGCGGGGGGGCGACAGGAGACAAAAACATTCAGTACTTC.

This clonotype showed up just a few times. The chain links TRBV20-1 to TRBJ2-1; 10 nucleotides line up with TRBD2. CDR1 is DFQATT and CDR2 is SNEGSKA in the germline V gene (reference sequence). The CDR3 has 16 amino acids. The J segment lost 3 bases and the V segment lost 0 bases, leaving 5 bases of the junction unmatched. The CDR3 sequence: CSARDPLAGVYNEQFF. The CDR3 DNA sequence: TGCAGTGCTAGAGATCCCCTAGCGGGAGTCTACAATGAGCAGTTCTTC.

V usage is TRBV2 and J usage is TRBJ1-5; unclear D gene. The CDR3 is 14 amino acids. Germline V gene data show CDR1 as SNHLY and CDR2 as FYNNEI. V lost 6 bases, J lost 4 bases, and 13 bases lay in between. This chain's CDR3 is CASSALGVNQPQHF. CDR3 sequence (DNA): TGTGCCAGCAGCGCCCTTGGGGTGAATCAGCCCCAGCATTTT.

This sequence joins TRBV12-3 or TRBV12-4 and TRBJ2-3; D unresolved. The CDR3 is 14 residues long. Trimming pared 6 bases from V and 3 bases from J, leaving 13 bases between. This CDR3 is CASSRFGNTDTQYF. CDR3 in DNA: TGTGCCAGCAGCCGGTTTGGGAATACAGATACGCAGTATTTT.

This chain uses TRBV21-1 with TRBJ1-1. TRBV21-1 is marked as a pseudogene. This CDR3 contains 14 residues. CDR3 in amino acids: CASSKQRGSTEAFF. CDR3 nucleotides: TGTGCCAGCAGCAAACAGCGCGGAAGCACTGAAGCTTTCTTT.

This clonotype was detected a few times. V and J are TRBV5-1 and TRBJ1-6; TRBD1 matches 11 bases. The CDR3 has 17 residues. Germline trimming cut 1 base from V and 10 bases from J; bases unmatched to any gene: 10. Germline values: CDR1 SGHRS, CDR2 YFSETQ. CDR3 region: CASSLSGQGAAGSPLHF. CDR3 nucleotide sequence: TGCGCCAGCAGCTTGTCTGGACAGGGGGCGGCCGGATCACCCCTCCACTTT.